This T cell receptor (beta chain) appears in the sequencing data of a study of T cell responses to AZD1222 COVID-19 vaccine. Points from the study as a whole: Only 5 to 7 AZD1222 recipients were seropositive at baseline.

The method was immunoSEQ multiplex PCR; TCRdb's version includes in-frame clones alone and lacks a portion of them. The table lists 85,000 to 100,000 clones, 65% to 90% of them singletons. This clone was seen once. Its antigen is unknown. Germline values: CDR1 MNHEY, CDR2 SMNVEV (reference sequence). This CDR3 has 13 residues. V was pared by 3 bases and J by 4 bases, with 7 bases between. The receptor's source is an adult in good health. This chain joins TRBV27 and TRBJ2-1; perhaps TRBD2 as D (5 bases). Sample: peripheral blood, taken on day 0 of AZD1222 vaccination. This CDR3 reads CASSFSEYNEQFF. The CDR3 region has the DNA TGTGCCAGCAGTTTTAGCGAATACAATGAGCAGTTCTTC.